The subject of this entry is one T cell receptor beta chain. This specimen belongs to a study of cytomegalovirus exposure and HLA in healthy donors. PCR involved 60 Vbeta and 13 Jbeta primers. Profiled with immunoSEQ multiplex PCR; TCRdb holds only in-frame clones, not every one. The sample carries some 100,000 clones, about four fifths recorded once. V was shortened by 5 bases and J by 4 bases, with 17 bases between the two germline ends. There are 15 residues in the CDR3. The V gene's germline CDR1 is SEHNR and CDR2 FQNEAQ (reference sequence). The chain joins TRBV7-9 to TRBJ1-2, with D possibly matching TRBD1 (5 bases). Material: PBMCs. The clonotype comes from a female donor in good health and CMV-seropositive. CDR3 in DNA: TGTGCCAGCAGCCTTCTGGGACTGAAGGCCTATGGCTACACCTTC. It yields the protein CASSLLGLKAYGYTF.